This T cell receptor (beta chain) is drawn from a study of cytomegalovirus exposure and HLA in healthy donors. In the study overall: Among approximately 390 genotyped donors, approximately 80% fell in the Caucasian-associated ancestry cluster. Study-wide points: In a later analysis, a genetic analysis reported fewer productive-TCR N-insertions in an Asian-associated ancestry cluster than the cohort average. Per a later analysis, HLA-associated TCR beta chains showed more clonal expansion than other, equally common TCR beta chains.

With respect to this clone: Its matching antigen is unknown.

The PCR contained 60 Vbeta and 13 Jbeta primers. Repertoires were generated with immunoSEQ multiplex PCR, while TCRdb's copy carries only in-frame clones and drops some. The sample shows 210,000 or so clones, approximately 80% of them seen only once. Germline CDR1 GTSNPN, CDR2 SVGIG (reference sequence). The CDR3 sequence is 14 residues long. Healthy bone marrow donors supplied every sample. The sequence derives from a girl aged 10 to 17 in good health and CMV-seronegative. The sequenced sample was PBMCs. The rearrangement uses TRBV30 and TRBJ2-5; a weak D match, TRBD2 (6 bases). The better agreement between TRBJ2-7 and the DNA end casts doubt on the J call. The CDR3 protein is CAWRERPRRGEQYF. CDR3 in DNA: TGTGCCTGGAGGGAGCGGCCCCGGAGGGGCGAGCAGTACTTC.